The text below deals with one TCR beta chain. The antigen remains unidentified. Sequence at one end of the junction differs from germline and may be a read error. For repertoire sequencing, the TCR beta CDR3 regions were amplified from RNA transcripts. Second-round multiplex PCR came after a first-round RT-PCR that employed HTBI primers. From the multiplex PCR reads, TCRdb called clonotypes with MiXCR, one entry per CDR3 protein. The table lists around 600,000 distinct CDR3 sequences, roughly two fifths of them singletons. The length of the CDR3 is 12 residues. Germline V gene sequence: CDR1 ENHRY, CDR2 SYGVKD. This sample is drawn from a study of Graves' ophthalmopathy and Graves' hyperthyroidism. Whole-study findings and limits: Its predictions of ophthalmopathy progression gave the model over 70% sensitivity and 72.22% specificity.

Ophthalmopathy cases showed moderate-to-severe activity, scoring CAS ≥3 and NOSPECS ≥4, with duration under 3 months. In this cohort, patients with other autoimmune diseases, uncontrolled infections, pregnancy or lactation were excluded. What was sequenced was peripheral blood. The J gene is TRBJ2-7, the V gene TRBV10-3; D unresolved. This TCR was recovered from an adult man with Graves' ophthalmopathy. The CDR3: CASSPIDYEQYF. For the CDR3, the DNA is TGTGCCAGCAGTCCGATAGACTACGAGCAGTACTTC.